The following is a T cell receptor beta chain sequence with its context. In the source study's methods: The assay estimated nucleated cells by amplifying reference gene primers. TCRdb's copy holds only in-frame clones and misses some; the assay was immunoSEQ multiplex PCR. V and J calls plus clone size are reproduced from that table; the DNA served to infer D and trimming. The table includes 98,000 or so clones, about 91% detected once. The germline V gene encodes CDR1 KGHSH and CDR2 LQKENI. This CDR3 is built from 15 residues. Trimming at V came to 6 bases and at J to 2 bases, leaving 4 bases not matched to a gene. The entry originates in a study of blood T cell repertoires in COVID-19. Study information: Samples of COVID-19 (acute and convalescent) were obtained from the United States, Italy and Spain. Nucleic acid was either cDNA or gDNA, and it came from T cells, B-cell-depleted T cells, or PBMCs.

Sequenced sample: peripheral blood. This chain connects TRBV18 to TRBJ2-7; 13 bases line up with TRBD2. The clonotype was recovered from a human donor in a cohort sampled during active COVID-19. The CDR3 nucleotides are TGTGCCAGCTCTGAGGGACTAGCGGGAACCTACGAGCAGTACTTC. Protein sequence: CASSEGLAGTYEQYF.